This TCR beta chain derives from a study of OX40 agonist ivuxolimab in advanced cancers. Study details: The study enrolled dose-escalation patients with hepatocellular carcinoma, melanoma, renal cell or head and neck cancer. In three patients, partial responses were observed, one with hepatocellular carcinoma and two with cutaneous melanoma.

Repertoires were generated with immunoSEQ multiplex PCR, while TCRdb's copy carries only in-frame clones and drops some. The sample contains roughly 65,000 clones, around 90% of which appear only once. Concerning this clone: Antigen: not known.

Germline V gene data show CDR1 as SGHVS and CDR2 as FNYEAQ. V was pared by 5 bases and J by 4 bases, with 4 bases of the junction left unmatched. This CDR3 region has 14 residues. Overall study findings and caveats: The CD4+ and CD8+ T cells in the blood had expanded clonally by week 6 at 0.1 to 3.0 mg/kg.

This sample comprised CD4+ or CD8+ T cells sorted from blood, obtained in a trial of the OX40 agonist ivuxolimab. The receptor's source is an adult with an advanced solid tumor such as melanoma, head and neck, liver or kidney cancer. The V call is TRBV7-6, the J call TRBJ1-4, with TRBD1 identical over 7 bases. The CDR3 region is CASSPGQYNEKLFF. The CDR3 DNA is TGTGCCAGCAGCCCGGGACAGTATAATGAAAAACTGTTTTTT.